These 10 T cell receptor beta chains originate from one sample sequenced in a study of shared clonotypes between healthy human individuals. The protocol was immunoSEQ multiplex PCR, while the TCRdb copy is restricted to in-frame clones and leaves out a portion. The sample lists roughly 2.4 million clones; about 94% were seen once. The sequencing sample was made of naive CD4+ T cells sorted from blood. Subset: CD45RA+ positively selected. These receptors all come from a man between 18 and 29 years old in good health.

V gene TRBV18 combines with J gene TRBJ1-2; D is perhaps TRBD1 (5 bases). V dropped 1 base and J dropped 5 bases, with 8 bases sitting between them. Germline CDR1 is KGHSH and CDR2 is LQKENI. The CDR3 runs 13 residues. The CDR3 spells CASSPLTDYGYTF. The CDR3 coding sequence is TGTGCCAGCTCACCACTGACAGATTATGGCTACACCTTC.

This chain uses TRBV4-3 with TRBJ2-5; TRBD1 matches 7 bases. Germline V gene sequence: CDR1 LGHNA, CDR2 YSLEER. V trimming: 1 base; J trimming: 9 bases; junction bases outside the gene matches: 17. This CDR3 is built from 17 residues. CDR3 sequence: CASSQALRDSRQVAQYF. CDR3 bases: TGCGCCAGCAGCCAAGCCCTCCGGGACAGCCGCCAAGTGGCCCAGTACTTC.

The chain links TRBV6-5 to TRBJ2-5; the D gene is possibly TRBD2 (6 bases). V lost 5 bases and J 10 bases, leaving 20 bases between the germline ends. The CDR3 is 14 residues long. Germline CDR1 is MNHEY and CDR2 is SVGAGI. The CDR3 DNA follows: TGTGCCAGCAGTAAAGGGACTGGTCCTATGAGCCAGTACTTC. As protein: CASSKGTGPMSQYF.

The rearrangement links TRBV6-6 to TRBJ1-6; 10 nucleotides agree with TRBD1. J gave up 7 bases and V 7 bases, and 4 bases lay outside the gene matches. Germline V lookup: CDR1 MNHNY, CDR2 SVGAGI (reference sequence). The CDR3 loop spans 14 amino acids. Here the CDR3 reads CASTGTGVNSPLHF. As DNA, the CDR3 is TGTGCCAGCACCGGGACAGGGGTCAATTCACCCCTCCACTTT.

The CDR3 loop reads CASSQEYWAILETQYF. CDR3 DNA sequence: TGCGCCAGCAGCCAAGAATATTGGGCCATACTAGAGACCCAGTACTTC. The genes are TRBV4-1 and TRBJ2-5, with D hard to call. Trimming shortened V by 0 bases and J by 4 bases, and 15 bases separated the two germline ends. Germline CDR1 and CDR2: MGHRA and YSYEKL. The length of the CDR3 is 16 residues.

The rearrangement uses TRBV5-6 and TRBJ2-3; 9 bases align to TRBD1. This CDR3 region has 16 residues. Germline V gene sequence: CDR1 SGHDT, CDR2 YYEEEE. V was pared by 1 base and J by 4 bases, with 7 bases of the junction left unmatched. The CDR3 here is CASSLSSTGGPDTQYF. The DNA of the CDR3 is TGTGCCAGCAGCTTGAGTAGTACAGGGGGCCCAGATACGCAGTATTTT.

This clone has just one count. The chain joins TRBV5-1 to TRBJ1-1, with 10 bases aligning to TRBD1. Trimming removed 2 bases from V and 6 bases from J; junction bases left unmatched: 7. Germline values: CDR1 SGHRS, CDR2 YFSETQ. The CDR3 totals 15 residues. CDR3 region: CASSFRTGGIPEAFF. The CDR3 nucleotides read TGCGCCAGCAGCTTCCGGACAGGGGGTATTCCTGAAGCTTTCTTT.

This rearrangement joins TRBV5-1 to TRBJ2-5, with D hard to call. This CDR3 is 13 amino acids long. The germline gives CDR1 SGHRS, CDR2 YFSETQ. V gave up 4 bases and J gave up 1 base, with 8 bases separating them. This chain's CDR3 is CASSNNGQETQYF. The CDR3 coding sequence is TGCGCCAGCAGCAACAACGGCCAAGAGACCCAGTACTTC.

This clone was detected once. This chain uses TRBV9 with TRBJ2-5, with 11 bases that match TRBD1. CDR1 is SGDLS, CDR2 YYNGEE, per germline. J lost 0 bases, V lost 3 bases, and 4 bases had no gene match. The CDR3 spans 16 residues. DNA for the CDR3: TGTGCCAGCAGCGCCCGGGACAGGGGGTACCAAGAGACCCAGTACTTC. Amino acid sequence: CASSARDRGYQETQYF.

The chain uses TRBV6-5 and TRBJ2-1; D uncertain. CDR1 and CDR2 from the germline V gene are MNHEY and SVGAGI. The CDR3 is 15 amino acids. The V and J ends lost 7 bases and 0 bases respectively, with 13 bases between them. The CDR3 protein is CASKSSLGSYNEQFF. The CDR3 bases are TGTGCCAGCAAGAGCTCCTTGGGCTCCTACAATGAGCAGTTCTTC.